This TCR beta chain was recorded in a study of OX40 agonist ivuxolimab in advanced cancers. The method was immunoSEQ multiplex PCR; TCRdb's version includes in-frame clones alone and lacks a portion of them. The data show about 42,000 clones, about 82% seen once. Note on this clone: Its target is not known.

V was shortened by 0 bases and J by 0 bases, with 7 bases between the two germline ends. There are 15 residues in the CDR3. The V gene's germline CDR1 is MGHRA and CDR2 YSYEKL. Study results and limitations: Those patients achieving a partial response at 0.1-3.0 mg/kg showed among the lowest clonal expansion.

The specimen was CD4+ or CD8+ T cells sorted from blood, collected in a trial of the OX40 agonist ivuxolimab. The chain uses TRBV4-1 and TRBJ2-3; TRBD1 might be the D (6 bases). This sequence was found in an adult with an advanced solid tumor such as melanoma, head and neck, liver or kidney cancer. DNA of the CDR3: TGCGCCAGCAGCCAAGAAGACAGGAGCACAGATACGCAGTATTTT. Translating it yields CASSQEDRSTDTQYF.